What follows are 15 T cell receptor beta chains derived from one specimen sequenced in a study of shared clonotypes between healthy human individuals. Method: immunoSEQ multiplex PCR; TCRdb's copy keeps in-frame clones and lacks some. Here the sample spans hundreds of thousands of clones, approximately 96% being singletons. The naive CD8 fraction comprised CD45RO-negative cells positively selected for CCR7 and excluded terminally differentiated effector memory CD45RA+ cells. The sample consisted of naive CD8+ T cells sorted from blood. The receptors derive from a woman aged 30 to 39 in good health.

The rearrangement joins TRBV2 to TRBJ1-4; D is undetermined. There are 17 residues in the CDR3. V was clipped by 3 bases and J by 6 bases, with 20 bases between them. Germline V gene sequence: CDR1 SNHLY, CDR2 FYNNEI. The CDR3 bases are TGTGCCAGCAGTGAGGTACTGCAGGACGAGGTGGATGAAAAACTGTTTTTT. This sequence encodes CASSEVLQDEVDEKLFF.

The CDR3, as DNA: TGTGCCAGCAGCCCCCCGACGTCAAGCACAGATACGCAGTATTTT. Amino acids: CASSPPTSSTDTQYF. This chain connects TRBV7-9 to TRBJ2-3; no clear D. V lost 5 bases to trimming and J lost 0 bases, with 12 bases between them. The CDR3 totals 15 residues. Germline values: CDR1 SEHNR, CDR2 FQNEAQ (reference sequence).

This chain links TRBV30 with TRBJ2-7; the D is unclear. The CDR3 extends over 13 amino acids. Germline CDR1 reads GTSNPN; CDR2 reads SVGIG (reference sequence). Trimming took 0 bases from V and 1 from J, leaving 7 bases between them. The CDR3 nucleotides read TGTGCCTGGAGTGTAAGTCAGTCCTACGAGCAGTACTTC. It encodes CAWSVSQSYEQYF.

The rearrangement joins TRBV25-1 to TRBJ2-7, with D perhaps assigned TRBD1 or TRBD2 (5 bases each). Germline CDR1 is MGHDK and CDR2 is SYGVNS. The CDR3 contains 16 residues. The V end lost 1 base, the J end lost 3 bases, and 16 bases lay between the germline ends. The CDR3 DNA reads TGTGCCAGCAGTGAATCACAGGACTCACCTCACTACGAGCAGTACTTC. Translating gives CASSESQDSPHYEQYF.

The rearrangement uses TRBV30 and TRBJ2-3, with 10 bases fitting TRBD2. The V gene's germline CDR1 is GTSNPN and CDR2 SVGIG (reference sequence). J gave up 5 bases and V 5 bases, and 10 bases lay outside the gene matches. The CDR3 is 15 amino acids. CDR3: CAWSNFLAGEDTQYF. CDR3 nucleotide sequence: TGTGCCTGGTCAAACTTCCTAGCGGGAGAAGATACGCAGTATTTT.

This rearrangement joins TRBV7-6 to TRBJ2-1; 7 nucleotides line up with TRBD2. Germline V gene lookup returns CDR1 SGHVS and CDR2 FNYEAQ. The trim removed 5 bases at V and 4 bases at J, leaving 14 bases unmatched. The CDR3 covers 17 residues. CDR3 in DNA: TGTGCCAGCAGCCCCCTATTCTTGGGAGGGCCGTACAATGAGCAGTTCTTC. This gives the protein CASSPLFLGGPYNEQFF. Based on the CDR3 plus reference TRBV7-6 and TRBJ2-1, the full variable domain is GAGVSQSPRYKVTKRGQDVALRCDPISGHVSLYWYRQALGQGPEFLTYFNYEAQQDKSGLPNDRFSAERPEGSISTLTIQRTEQRDSAMYRCASSPLFLGGPYNEQFFGPGTRLTVL.

CDR3 loop: CASSEAEVGYGYTF. In DNA, the CDR3 is TGTGCCAGCAGTGAAGCTGAAGTCGGCTATGGCTACACCTTC. The gene calls are TRBV6-1 and TRBJ1-2; D not resolved. Germline V gene data show CDR1 as MNHNS and CDR2 as SASEGT. This CDR3 has 14 amino acids. V lost 0 bases and J lost 4, with 9 bases in between.

This chain joins TRBV10-3 and TRBJ2-7, with D perhaps given as TRBD1 or TRBD2 (5 bases each). Trimming left V 5 bases short and J 4 bases short, with 21 bases between. This CDR3 contains 16 residues. The V gene's germline CDR1 is ENHRY and CDR2 SYGVKD. DNA for the CDR3: TGTGCCATCAGTAACCTCGGGACCCCCAGTGCGTACGAGCAGTACTTC. This codes for CAISNLGTPSAYEQYF.

Note on this clone: This sample also contains other DNA sequences that code for the same CDR3. The genes are TRBV11-3 and TRBJ2-1; D possibly uses TRBD1 or TRBD2 (5 bases each). Germline loops: CDR1 SGHNT, CDR2 YENEEA. The CDR3 totals 13 residues. V lost 5 bases, J lost 5 bases, and 10 bases lay in between. CDR3 loop: CASSLRGDNEQFF. CDR3 DNA: TGTGCCAGCAGCCTCCGAGGGGACAATGAGCAGTTCTTC.

CDR3 in DNA: TGTGCCAGCAGCCTACGCCTCCGCCAAGAGACCCAGTACTTC. Translating gives CASSLRLRQETQYF. The chain carries TRBV14 and TRBJ2-5; unclear D gene. The germline V gene encodes CDR1 SGHDN and CDR2 FVKESK. This CDR3 comprises 14 residues. V gave up 4 bases and J gave up 1 base, with 10 bases separating them.

The chain recombines TRBV6-1 with TRBJ1-3, with no clear D. This CDR3 contains 15 residues. The germline V and J ends were trimmed by 3 bases and 0 bases, with 9 bases remaining between them. Germline assignment: CDR1 MNHNS and CDR2 SASEGT. The CDR3 DNA follows: TGTGCCAGCAGTGATGAGAAAAGCTCTGGAAACACCATATATTTT. As protein: CASSDEKSSGNTIYF.

This chain links TRBV5-6 with TRBJ2-5; 10 bases fit TRBD2. The J call may be mistaken, given a closer DNA end match to TRBJ2-7. The CDR3 runs 15 residues. CDR1 and CDR2 (germline): SGHDT, YYEEEE. DNA of the CDR3: TGTGCCAGCAGCCTTCGGACTAGCGGATCCTACGAGCAGTACTTC. This gives the protein CASSLRTSGSYEQYF.

The chain recombines TRBV14 with TRBJ1-1, with TRBD1 identical over 8 bases. The CDR3 totals 14 residues. CDR1 is SGHDN, CDR2 FVKESK, per germline. Trimming at V came to 4 bases and at J to 8 bases, leaving 9 bases not matched to a gene. CDR3 region: CASSPTGGGTEAFF. The CDR3 DNA reads as TGTGCCAGCAGCCCCACAGGGGGAGGGACCGAAGCTTTCTTT. Using reference TRBV14 and TRBJ1-1 for the parts outside the CDR3, the full variable domain is EAGVTQFPSHSVIEKGQTVTLRCDPISGHDNLYWYRRVMGKEIKFLLHFVKESKQDESGMPNNRFLAERTGGTYSTLKVQPAELEDSGVYFCASSPTGGGTEAFFGQGTRLTVV.

This chain joins TRBV5-1 and TRBJ2-1, with D maybe TRBD2 (5 bases). Germline CDR1 reads SGHRS; CDR2 reads YFSETQ. The CDR3 is 18 amino acids. The V and J ends lost 7 bases and 9 bases respectively, with 32 bases between them. CDR3 nucleotides: TGCGCCAGCCGTCCACCCCAGGAGAAGAGAGGGCCCTTCTCTGAGCAGTTCTTC. Encoded protein: CASRPPQEKRGPFSEQFF. Full variable domain (outside the CDR3, taken from reference TRBV5-1 and TRBJ2-1): KAGVTQTPRYLIKTRGQQVTLSCSPISGHRSVSWYQQTPGQGLQFLFEYFSETQRNKGNFPGRFSGRQFSNSRSEMNVSTLELGDSALYLCASRPPQEKRGPFSEQFFGPGTRLTVL.

The chain links TRBV13 to TRBJ1-5; TRBD1 is a possible D gene (5 bases). V shed 3 bases and J shed 6 bases, with 12 bases lying between them. The CDR3 contains 14 residues. Germline V gene lookup returns CDR1 PRHDT and CDR2 FYEKMQ (reference sequence). The CDR3 DNA reads as TGTGCCAGCAGCTTGGGCAGGGCGGGTCAGCCCCAGCATTTT. Its translation: CASSLGRAGQPQHF.